The entry below describes one TCR beta chain. Its specificity is not known. CDR1 and CDR2 (germline): SEHNR, FQNEAQ (reference sequence). The CDR3 sequence is 16 residues long. The V and J ends lost 1 base and 7 bases, in that order; junction bases with no gene match: 7. The entry originates in a study of beta chain features in type 1 diabetes. Whole-study context: All of the samples together had approximately 99 million sorted cells examined.

General study findings and limits: Healthy donors had naive, central memory and Treg TCRB repertoires that appeared less similar than those seen among patients. A potential PCR bias toward shorter templates would be equal in patient and control samples. The study found moderately but significantly shorter TCRB CDR3s in all four CD4+ subsets of Type 1 diabetes patients.

Expressed TCRB transcripts were sequenced because the entire RNA isolate underwent reverse transcription. TCRdb's copy holds only in-frame clones and misses some; the assay was immunoSEQ multiplex PCR. The table includes 600,000 to 700,000 clones, under 15% detected once. The V gene is TRBV7-9, the J gene TRBJ1-4, with TRBD1 matching over 9 bases. Material: naive CD4+ T cells from blood. This clonotype was sampled from a young man with type 1 diabetes. CDR3 nucleotide sequence: TGTGCCAGCAGCTTAGGCCACAGGGGGCCGGGTGAAAAACTGTTTTTT. It specifies CASSLGHRGPGEKLFF.